Following are 16 T cell receptor beta chains from one sample sequenced in a study of blood T cell repertoires in COVID-19. TCRdb keeps only in-frame clones here, not all; method: immunoSEQ multiplex PCR. The data contain under 200,000 clones, about 80% of them singletons. The sample comprised peripheral blood. Receptors were obtained from a man under 40 with active or convalescent COVID-19.

This chain links TRBV5-4 with TRBJ2-3, with 13 bases that match TRBD2. The ends lost 1 base at V and 1 base at J; junction bases unmatched: 3. Germline CDR1 reads SGHNT; CDR2 reads YYREEE (reference sequence). The CDR3 is 17 amino acids. CDR3: CASSLTSGGARTDTQYF. In nucleotides, the CDR3 is TGTGCCAGCAGCTTGACTAGCGGGGGGGCCCGCACAGATACGCAGTATTTT. The full variable domain, completed using reference TRBV5-4 and TRBJ2-3, is ETGVTQSPTHLIKTRGQQVTLRCSSQSGHNTVSWYQQALGQGPQFIFQYYREEENGRGNFPPRFSGLQFPNYSSELNVNALELDDSALYLCASSLTSGGARTDTQYFGPGTRLTVL.

The chain has TRBV19 and TRBJ1-5; D perhaps matches TRBD1 (5 bases). CDR3 length: 16 residues. Trimming cost V 4 bases and J 1 base, with 14 bases left between them. Germline loops: CDR1 LNHDA, CDR2 SQIVND (reference sequence). CDR3 in amino acids: CASSTPQGWSNQPQHF. In DNA form, the CDR3 reads TGTGCCAGTAGTACCCCGCAGGGATGGAGCAATCAGCCCCAGCATTTT.

This chain joins TRBV27 and TRBJ2-1; the D gene is possibly TRBD1 (5 bases). The germline V and J ends were trimmed by 3 bases and 4 bases, with 13 bases remaining between them. This CDR3 is 15 amino acids long. The germline V gene encodes CDR1 MNHEY and CDR2 SMNVEV (reference sequence). CDR3 bases: TGTGCCAGCAGTTTGTGGGGCGGCCAATACAATGAGCAGTTCTTC. Translating gives CASSLWGGQYNEQFF.

V and J are TRBV9 and TRBJ1-1; 8 bases align to TRBD1. Germline-derived CDR1 and CDR2 are SGDLS and YYNGEE. The CDR3 is 16 residues long. After removal of 3 bases from V and 5 bases from J, the junction contained 12 bases not matched to a gene. The CDR3 DNA reads TGTGCCAGCAGCGCCGCCACGACAGGGGCGCGAACTGAAGCTTTCTTT. Amino acids: CASSAATTGARTEAFF.

The rearrangement links TRBV20-1 to TRBJ1-1, with D uncertain. Trimming pared 3 bases from V and 4 bases from J, leaving 18 bases between. Germline V gene sequence: CDR1 DFQATT, CDR2 SNEGSKA (reference sequence). The CDR3 extends over 15 amino acids. CDR3 amino acids: CSASSEGTPSTEAFF. In DNA form, the CDR3 reads TGCAGTGCTAGTTCCGAGGGTACACCGAGCACTGAAGCTTTCTTT.

The chain has TRBV30 and TRBJ1-2; D possibly corresponds to TRBD1 (5 bases). The germline V gene has CDR1 GTSNPN and CDR2 SVGIG (reference sequence). Trimming left V 3 bases short and J 6 bases short, with 14 bases between. The CDR3 is 13 amino acids. The CDR3 nucleotides read TGTGCCTGGAGGCTCGGGGGGAGTGATGGCTACACCTTC. Translation: CAWRLGGSDGYTF.

This clone has a single count. The rearrangement links TRBV24-1 to TRBJ2-7; D uncertain. Trimming shortened V by 12 bases and J by 6 bases, and 17 bases separated the two germline ends. CDR1 KGHDR and CDR2 SFDVKD come from the germline V gene. The CDR3 contains 12 residues. CDR3 coding DNA: TGTGCCTCTTCAATAGAACTACTCGAGCAGTACTTC. Its protein product is CASSIELLEQYF.

The gene calls are TRBV15 and TRBJ2-1, with 9 bases that match TRBD1. CDR1 is LNHNV, CDR2 YYDKDF, per germline (reference sequence). The V and J ends lost 5 bases and 3 bases, in that order; junction bases with no gene match: 5. The CDR3 runs to 15 residues. CDR3: CATSVTGGYYNEQFF. The DNA for the CDR3 is TGTGCCACCAGCGTCACAGGGGGCTACTACAATGAGCAGTTCTTC.

The chain couples TRBV27 to TRBJ2-5, with unresolved D. Germline V gene lookup returns CDR1 MNHEY and CDR2 SMNVEV (reference sequence). The CDR3 sequence is 14 residues long. V was clipped by 5 bases and J by 2 bases, with 12 bases between them. CDR3 nucleotides: TGTGCCAGCAGTCGGCTAGGTTGGCAAGAGACCCAGTACTTC. Translating gives CASSRLGWQETQYF.

The chain recombines TRBV19 with TRBJ1-2; TRBD1 matches at 8 bases. Germline trimming cut 5 bases from V and 4 bases from J; bases unmatched to any gene: 12. This CDR3 spans 16 amino acids. CDR1 and CDR2 from the germline V gene are LNHDA and SQIVND (reference sequence). In DNA, the CDR3 is TGTGCCAGTAGTCTCCAAAGGACAGGGAAATCCTATGGCTACACCTTC. Protein sequence: CASSLQRTGKSYGYTF.

The chain is built from TRBV2 and TRBJ1-1, with D maybe TRBD1 (6 bases). CDR1 SNHLY and CDR2 FYNNEI come from the germline V gene. This CDR3 has 13 residues. Between the trimmed V and J ends, which lost 6 bases and 5 bases, there was a span of 13 bases. The CDR3 protein is CASRVRGLTEAFF. For the CDR3, the DNA is TGTGCCAGCAGGGTGAGGGGGTTGACTGAAGCTTTCTTT.

The rearrangement joins TRBV9 to TRBJ2-2; a weak D match, TRBD1 (5 bases). The CDR3 covers 13 residues. Trimming removed 2 bases at V and 4 bases at J, with 6 bases between. Germline CDR1 SGDLS, CDR2 YYNGEE. The CDR3 loop reads CASSVQGTGELFF. The CDR3, as DNA: TGTGCCAGCAGCGTGCAGGGCACCGGGGAGCTGTTTTTT.

The V and J genes are TRBV18 and TRBJ1-5; 7 nucleotides line up with TRBD1. The CDR3 is 15 residues long. The germline V gene encodes CDR1 KGHSH and CDR2 LQKENI. Trimming at V came to 3 bases and at J to 3 bases, leaving 5 bases not matched to a gene. The CDR3 sequence: CASSPSGTVNQPQHF. In DNA, the CDR3 is TGTGCCAGCTCACCGTCCGGGACAGTCAATCAGCCCCAGCATTTT.

The gene calls are TRBV25-1 and TRBJ1-2; no firm D call. Looked up from germline, CDR1 is MGHDK and CDR2 is SYGVNS. CDR3 length: 11 residues. V lost 6 bases to trimming and J lost 1 base, with 3 bases between them. The CDR3 DNA reads TGTGCCAGCAGCTATAACTATGGCTACACCTTC. Translation gives CASSYNYGYTF.

This clone was counted only a few times. The V call is TRBV7-2, the J call TRBJ2-7, with 8 bases that match TRBD2. The CDR3 contains 16 residues. Germline V CDR1 and CDR2: SGHTA, FQGNSA. J was trimmed by 0 bases and V by 1 base; bases with no gene match: 5. CDR3 sequence: CASSLGASGSSYEQYF. In nucleotides, the CDR3 is TGTGCCAGCAGCTTAGGGGCCAGCGGGAGCTCCTACGAGCAGTACTTC.

CDR3 in amino acids: CASSPDRGRELQPQHF. CDR3 in DNA: TGTGCCAGCAGCCCCGACAGGGGCAGGGAACTGCAGCCCCAGCATTTT. The rearrangement links TRBV11-2 to TRBJ1-5, with 8 bases identical to TRBD1. Per the germline V gene, CDR1 is SGHAT and CDR2 is FQNNGV. The CDR3 totals 16 residues. V trimming: 5 bases; J trimming: 7 bases; junction bases outside the gene matches: 13.